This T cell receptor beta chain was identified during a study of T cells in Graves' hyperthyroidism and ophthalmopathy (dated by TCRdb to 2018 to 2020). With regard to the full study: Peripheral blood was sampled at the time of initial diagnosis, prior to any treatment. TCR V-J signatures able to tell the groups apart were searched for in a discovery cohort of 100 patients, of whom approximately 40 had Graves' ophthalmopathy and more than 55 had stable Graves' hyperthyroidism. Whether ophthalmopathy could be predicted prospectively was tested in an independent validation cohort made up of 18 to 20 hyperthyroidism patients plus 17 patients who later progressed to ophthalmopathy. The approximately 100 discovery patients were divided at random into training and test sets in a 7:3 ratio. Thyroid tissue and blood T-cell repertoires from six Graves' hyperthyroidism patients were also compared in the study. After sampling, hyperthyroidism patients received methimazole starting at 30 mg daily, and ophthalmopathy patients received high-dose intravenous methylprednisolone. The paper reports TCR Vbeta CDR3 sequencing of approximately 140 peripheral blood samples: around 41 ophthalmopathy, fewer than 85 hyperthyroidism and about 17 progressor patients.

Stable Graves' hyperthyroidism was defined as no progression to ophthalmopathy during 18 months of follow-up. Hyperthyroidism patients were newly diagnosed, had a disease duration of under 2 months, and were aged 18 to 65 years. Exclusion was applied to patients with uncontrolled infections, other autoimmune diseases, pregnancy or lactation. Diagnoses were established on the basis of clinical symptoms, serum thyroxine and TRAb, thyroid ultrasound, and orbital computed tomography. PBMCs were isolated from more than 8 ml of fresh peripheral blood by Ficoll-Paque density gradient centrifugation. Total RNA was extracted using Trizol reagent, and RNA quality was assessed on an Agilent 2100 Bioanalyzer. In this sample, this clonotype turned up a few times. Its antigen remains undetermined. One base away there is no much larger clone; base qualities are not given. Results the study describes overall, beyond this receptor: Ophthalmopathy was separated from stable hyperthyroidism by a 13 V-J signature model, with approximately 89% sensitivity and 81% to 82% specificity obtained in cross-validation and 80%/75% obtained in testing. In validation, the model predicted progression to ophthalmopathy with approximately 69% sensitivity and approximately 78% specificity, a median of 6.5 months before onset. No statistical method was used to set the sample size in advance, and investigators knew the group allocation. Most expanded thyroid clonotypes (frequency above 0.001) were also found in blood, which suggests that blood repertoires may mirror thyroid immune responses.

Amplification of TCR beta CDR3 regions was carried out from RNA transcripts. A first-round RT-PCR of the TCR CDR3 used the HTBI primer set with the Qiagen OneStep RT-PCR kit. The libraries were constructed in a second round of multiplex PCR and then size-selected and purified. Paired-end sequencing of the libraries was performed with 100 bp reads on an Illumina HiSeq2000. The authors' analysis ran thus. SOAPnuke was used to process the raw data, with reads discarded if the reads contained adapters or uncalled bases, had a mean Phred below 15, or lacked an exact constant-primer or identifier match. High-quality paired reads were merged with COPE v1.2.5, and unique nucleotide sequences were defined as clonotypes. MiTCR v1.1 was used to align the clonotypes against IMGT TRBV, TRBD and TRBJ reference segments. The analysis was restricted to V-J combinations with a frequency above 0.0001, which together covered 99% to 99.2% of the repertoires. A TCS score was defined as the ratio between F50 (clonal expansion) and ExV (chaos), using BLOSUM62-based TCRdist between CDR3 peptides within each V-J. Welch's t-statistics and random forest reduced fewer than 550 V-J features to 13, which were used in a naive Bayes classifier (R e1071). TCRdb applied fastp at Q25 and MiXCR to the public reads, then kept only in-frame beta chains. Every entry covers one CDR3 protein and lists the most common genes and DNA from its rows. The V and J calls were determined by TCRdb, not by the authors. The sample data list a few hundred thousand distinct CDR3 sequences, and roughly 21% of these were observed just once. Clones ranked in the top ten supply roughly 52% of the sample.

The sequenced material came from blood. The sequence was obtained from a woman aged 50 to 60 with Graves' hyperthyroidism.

CDR3 reads: CASRTKLTGDEQYF. At the DNA level, the sequence is TGTGCCAGCAGGACCAAACTGACAGGGGACGAGCAGTACTTC. The receptor chain draws on TRBV6-2 or TRBV6-3 and TRBJ2-7, and 8 bases in between align with TRBD1. The CDR3 goes from the cysteine to the phenylalanine over 14 residues. Only the CDR3 portion is preserved as DNA: 42 bases, with reading frame beginning at the first base. Per the germline V gene, MNHEY is the CDR1 and SVGEGT is the CDR2. The V end gives up 6 bases and the J end 5 bases, leaving 9 bases in the junction not matched to a gene.